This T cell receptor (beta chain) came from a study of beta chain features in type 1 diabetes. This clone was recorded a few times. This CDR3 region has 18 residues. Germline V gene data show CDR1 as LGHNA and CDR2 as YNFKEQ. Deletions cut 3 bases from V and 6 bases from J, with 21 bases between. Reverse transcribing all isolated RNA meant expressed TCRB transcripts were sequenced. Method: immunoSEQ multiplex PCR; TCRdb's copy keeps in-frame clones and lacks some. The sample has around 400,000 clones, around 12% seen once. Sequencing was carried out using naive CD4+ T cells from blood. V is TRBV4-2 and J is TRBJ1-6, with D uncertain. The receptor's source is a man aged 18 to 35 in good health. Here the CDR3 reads CASSHGERGRYSNSPLHF. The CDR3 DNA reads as TGTGCCAGCAGCCACGGAGAGCGTGGTCGGTACTCTAATTCACCCCTCCACTTT.